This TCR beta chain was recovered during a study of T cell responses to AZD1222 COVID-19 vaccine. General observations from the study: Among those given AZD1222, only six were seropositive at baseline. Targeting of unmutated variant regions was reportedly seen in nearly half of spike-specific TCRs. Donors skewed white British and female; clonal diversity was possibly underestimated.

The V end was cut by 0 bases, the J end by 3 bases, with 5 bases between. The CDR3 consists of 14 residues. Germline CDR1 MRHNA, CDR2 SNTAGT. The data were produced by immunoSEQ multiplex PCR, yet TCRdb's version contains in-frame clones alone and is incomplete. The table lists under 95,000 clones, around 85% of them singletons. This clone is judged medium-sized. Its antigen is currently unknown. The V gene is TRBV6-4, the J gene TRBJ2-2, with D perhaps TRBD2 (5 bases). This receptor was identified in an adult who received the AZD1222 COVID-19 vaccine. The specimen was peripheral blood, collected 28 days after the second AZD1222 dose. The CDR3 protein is CASSDSSDTGELFF. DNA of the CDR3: TGTGCCAGCAGTGACTCTAGCGACACCGGGGAGCTGTTTTTT.